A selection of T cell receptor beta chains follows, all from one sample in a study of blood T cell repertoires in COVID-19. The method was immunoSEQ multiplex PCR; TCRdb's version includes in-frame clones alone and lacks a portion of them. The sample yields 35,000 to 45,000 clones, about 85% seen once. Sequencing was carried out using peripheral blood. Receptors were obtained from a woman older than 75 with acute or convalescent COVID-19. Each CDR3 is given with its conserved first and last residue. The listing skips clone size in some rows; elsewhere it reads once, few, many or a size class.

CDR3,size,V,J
CASSIEGVAYNEQFF,NA,TRBV19,TRBJ2-1
CASSSPLYHEQFF,few,TRBV14,TRBJ2-1
CATSDSSGGGETQYF,NA,TRBV24-1,TRBJ2-5
CATISPTPGGRDTQYF,NA,TRBV21-1,TRBJ2-3
CASSWGLTAEQFF,NA,TRBV7-2,TRBJ2-1
CSVCPGGGYEQYF,NA,TRBV29-1,TRBJ2-7
CASSQDLVLAGGIEQYF,NA,TRBV4-1,TRBJ2-7
CASSYFRGSGELFF,NA,TRBV6-5,TRBJ2-2
CASTNRDSPSEQYF,NA,TRBV6-1,TRBJ2-7
CASSEAGQSDGYTF,NA,TRBV5-6,TRBJ1-2
CASSGQGDGYTF,NA,TRBV2,TRBJ1-2
CAWRGLAGETQYF,NA,TRBV30,TRBJ2-5
CASSPGVGGRSTEAFF,NA,TRBV18,TRBJ1-1
CATSRERTFPGSHVEAFF,NA,TRBV15,TRBJ1-1
CASSEYITGWSYNEQFF,NA,TRBV25-1,TRBJ2-1
CASRTEPLNTEAFF,NA,TRBV6-5,TRBJ1-1
CASSPQALAGATDTQYF,NA,TRBV4-1,TRBJ2-3
CASSLGGTSGTNEQFF,NA,TRBV7-2,TRBJ2-1
CASRPGTGSFNEQFF,NA,TRBV5-1,TRBJ2-1
CASSFTGAGNTIYF,NA,TRBV27,TRBJ1-3
CASSQDEAGGPRYF,NA,TRBV4-2,TRBJ2-5
CARNRRTEYGYTF,NA,TRBV21-1,TRBJ1-2
CASSLSGKLNTGELFF,NA,TRBV5-1,TRBJ2-2
CASTGNSYEQYF,NA,TRBV25-1,TRBJ2-7
CASSESRNYGYTF,NA,TRBV2,TRBJ1-2
CASSPRSSATTGELFF,NA,TRBV11-3,TRBJ2-2
CASSVVSGSDEQYF,NA,TRBV9,TRBJ2-7
CASRAAGADEQYF,NA,TRBV19,TRBJ2-7
CASSSTVLNTEAFF,NA,TRBV5-1,TRBJ1-1
CASSQDRGYEQYF,NA,TRBV14,TRBJ2-7
CASRLREGSEAFF,NA,TRBV6-5,TRBJ1-1
CASSPLDRLDGYTF,once,TRBV18,TRBJ1-2
CASSRDYVKTQYF,NA,TRBV12-3/TRBV12-4,TRBJ2-5
CASSPNYGYTF,NA,TRBV12-3/TRBV12-4,TRBJ1-2
CASSLAPSGIGLNTGELFF,NA,TRBV7-2,TRBJ2-2
CASSYRGYDLGEQYF,few,TRBV6-6,TRBJ2-7
CASSWGGPRGTEAFF,NA,TRBV27,TRBJ1-1
CASSPRTSGSADTQYF,NA,TRBV3-1/TRBV3-2,TRBJ2-3
CATRPRDTGPYEQYF,NA,TRBV19,TRBJ2-7
CASSVESLAGVLRNEQFF,NA,TRBV9,TRBJ2-1
CASSRTSGEGGPSYEQYF,NA,TRBV28,TRBJ2-7
CASSLGSTQGTEAFF,NA,TRBV7-2,TRBJ1-1
CASSAPGTGQAEQYF,NA,TRBV3-1/TRBV3-2,TRBJ2-7
CSASGSANTGELFF,NA,TRBV20-1,TRBJ2-2
CASSPGGARGQYF,NA,TRBV28,TRBJ2-7
CASTQDSLANSGNTIYF,NA,TRBV28,TRBJ1-3
CASSKSGSSYNEQFF,NA,TRBV19,TRBJ2-1
CASRTGGFYNEQFF,once,TRBV11-2,TRBJ2-1
CASSWTSGVSYNEQFF,NA,TRBV11-2,TRBJ2-1
CASSQANHGQGGTQYF,once,TRBV3-1/TRBV3-2,TRBJ2-3
CASSSQGNTEAFF,NA,TRBV6-5,TRBJ1-1
CASSIVLGEDRYF,NA,TRBV19,TRBJ2-7
CASSLLTANTGELFF,NA,TRBV5-5,TRBJ2-2